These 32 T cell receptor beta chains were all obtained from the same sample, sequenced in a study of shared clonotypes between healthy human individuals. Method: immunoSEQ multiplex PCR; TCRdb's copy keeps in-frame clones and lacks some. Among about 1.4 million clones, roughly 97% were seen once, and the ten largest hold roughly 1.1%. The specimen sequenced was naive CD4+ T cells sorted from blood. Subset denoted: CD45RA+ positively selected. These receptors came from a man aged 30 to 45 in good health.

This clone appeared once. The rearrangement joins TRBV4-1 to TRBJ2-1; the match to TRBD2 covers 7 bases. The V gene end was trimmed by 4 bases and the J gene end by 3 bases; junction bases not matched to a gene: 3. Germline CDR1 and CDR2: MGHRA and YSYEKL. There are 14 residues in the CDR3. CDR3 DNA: TGCGCCAGCAGCCTACGGGACTACTACAATGAGCAGTTCTTC. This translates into CASSLRDYYNEQFF.

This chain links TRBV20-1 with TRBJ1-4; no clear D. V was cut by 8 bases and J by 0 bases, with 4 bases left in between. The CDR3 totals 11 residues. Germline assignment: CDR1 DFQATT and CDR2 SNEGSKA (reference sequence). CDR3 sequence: CSPATNEKLFF. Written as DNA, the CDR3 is TGCAGTCCGGCAACTAATGAAAAACTGTTTTTT.

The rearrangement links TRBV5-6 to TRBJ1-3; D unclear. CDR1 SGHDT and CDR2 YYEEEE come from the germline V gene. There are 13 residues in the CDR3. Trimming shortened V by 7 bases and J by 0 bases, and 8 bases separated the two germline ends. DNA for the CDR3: TGTGCCAGCTATACTCTCTCTGGAAACACCATATATTTT. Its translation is CASYTLSGNTIYF. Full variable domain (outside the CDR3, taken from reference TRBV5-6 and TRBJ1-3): DAGVTQSPTHLIKTRGQQVTLRCSPKSGHDTVSWYQQALGQGPQFIFQYYEEEERQRGNFPDRFSGHQFPNYSSELNVNALLLGDSALYLCASYTLSGNTIYFGEGSWLTVV.

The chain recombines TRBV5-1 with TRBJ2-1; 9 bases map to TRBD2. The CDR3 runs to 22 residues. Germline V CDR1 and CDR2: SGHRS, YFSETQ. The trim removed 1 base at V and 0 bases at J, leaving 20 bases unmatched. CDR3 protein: CASSLNSLPPAGGQSSYNEQFF. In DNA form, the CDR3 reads TGCGCCAGCAGCTTGAACAGTTTGCCGCCAGCGGGAGGCCAGAGCTCCTACAATGAGCAGTTCTTC.

The CDR3 sequence: CASSLIGTGSGYEQYF. CDR3 DNA sequence: TGTGCCAGCTCACTCATCGGTACAGGTTCGGGCTACGAGCAGTACTTC. This chain joins TRBV18 and TRBJ2-7, with a weak D call TRBD1 (5 bases). Germline assignment: CDR1 KGHSH and CDR2 LQKENI. CDR3 length equals 16 residues. The germline V and J ends were trimmed by 4 bases and 3 bases, with 19 bases remaining between them.

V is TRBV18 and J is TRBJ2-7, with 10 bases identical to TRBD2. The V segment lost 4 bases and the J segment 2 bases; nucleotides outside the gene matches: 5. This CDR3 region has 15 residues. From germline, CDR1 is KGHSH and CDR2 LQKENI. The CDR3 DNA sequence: TGTGCCAGCTCACAGTCTACTAGCGGGACCTACGAGCAGTACTTC. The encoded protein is CASSQSTSGTYEQYF.

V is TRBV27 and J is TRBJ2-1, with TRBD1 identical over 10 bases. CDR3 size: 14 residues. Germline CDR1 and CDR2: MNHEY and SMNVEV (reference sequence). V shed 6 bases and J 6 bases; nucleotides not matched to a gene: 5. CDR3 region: CASRAGTGVNEQFF. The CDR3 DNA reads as TGTGCCAGCAGGGCCGGGACAGGGGTCAATGAGCAGTTCTTC.

DNA of the CDR3: TGTGCCAGCAGCTTAAACAGGTACAATGAGCAGTTCTTC. It is translated as CASSLNRYNEQFF. V usage is TRBV7-3 and J usage is TRBJ2-1, with a possible D match to TRBD1 (5 bases). Germline-derived CDR1 and CDR2 are SGHTA and FQGTGA. V was pared by 1 base and J by 4 bases, with 5 bases between. CDR3 size: 13 residues.

CDR3 in DNA: TGTGCCAGCAGCTTACGTGGGCTAGGGGCTGCCGCCGGGGAGCTGTTTTTT. Its protein product is CASSLRGLGAAAGELFF. V and J are TRBV7-9 and TRBJ2-2, with a possible D match to TRBD1 (5 bases). Germline loops: CDR1 SEHNR, CDR2 FQNEAQ (reference sequence). With 2 bases removed from V and 6 bases from J, the gap between germline ends came to 19 bases. The CDR3 spans 17 residues.

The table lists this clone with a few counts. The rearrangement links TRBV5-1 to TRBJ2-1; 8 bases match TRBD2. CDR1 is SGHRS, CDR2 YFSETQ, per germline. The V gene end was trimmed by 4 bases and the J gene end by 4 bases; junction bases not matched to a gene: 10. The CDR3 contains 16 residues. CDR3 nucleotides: TGCGCCAGCAGCCGAGGAGCGGGAGTTGGTTACAATGAGCAGTTCTTC. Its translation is CASSRGAGVGYNEQFF. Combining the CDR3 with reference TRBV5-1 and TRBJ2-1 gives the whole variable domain KAGVTQTPRYLIKTRGQQVTLSCSPISGHRSVSWYQQTPGQGLQFLFEYFSETQRNKGNFPGRFSGRQFSNSRSEMNVSTLELGDSALYLCASSRGAGVGYNEQFFGPGTRLTVL.

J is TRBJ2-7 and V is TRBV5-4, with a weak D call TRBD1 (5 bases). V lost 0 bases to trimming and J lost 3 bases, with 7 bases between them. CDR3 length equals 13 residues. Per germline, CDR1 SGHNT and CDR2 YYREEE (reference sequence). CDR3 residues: CASSLVTDYEQYF. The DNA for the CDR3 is TGTGCCAGCAGCTTGGTGACAGACTACGAGCAGTACTTC.

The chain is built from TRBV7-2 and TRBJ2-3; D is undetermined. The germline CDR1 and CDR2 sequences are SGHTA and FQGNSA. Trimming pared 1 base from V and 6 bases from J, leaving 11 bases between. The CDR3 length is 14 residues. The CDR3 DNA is TGTGCCAGCAGCTTAGATAGAGCCCTCGATACGCAGTATTTT. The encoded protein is CASSLDRALDTQYF.

The CDR3 sequence: CATKSYTEAFF. DNA of the CDR3: TGTGCCACCAAATCGTACACTGAAGCTTTCTTT. This sequence joins TRBV28 and TRBJ1-1; the D is unclear. Trimming took off 10 bases at V and 3 bases at J, with 9 bases between the two ends. Looked up from germline, CDR1 is MDHEN and CDR2 is SYDVKM. The CDR3 extends over 11 amino acids.

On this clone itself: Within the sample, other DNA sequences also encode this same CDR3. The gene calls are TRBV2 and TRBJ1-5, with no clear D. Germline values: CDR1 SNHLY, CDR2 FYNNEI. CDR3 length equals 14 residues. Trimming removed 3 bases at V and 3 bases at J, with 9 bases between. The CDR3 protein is CASSDRQNNQPQHF. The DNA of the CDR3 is TGTGCCAGCAGTGATCGGCAGAACAATCAGCCCCAGCATTTT.

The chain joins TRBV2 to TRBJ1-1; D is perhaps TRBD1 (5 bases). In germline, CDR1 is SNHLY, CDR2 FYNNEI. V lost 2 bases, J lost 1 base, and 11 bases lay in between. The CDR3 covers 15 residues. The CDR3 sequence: CASSEQGSSNTEAFF. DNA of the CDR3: TGTGCCAGCAGTGAACAGGGATCCTCGAACACTGAAGCTTTCTTT. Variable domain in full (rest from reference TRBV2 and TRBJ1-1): EPEVTQTPSHQVTQMGQEVILRCVPISNHLYFYWYRQILGQKVEFLVSFYNNEISEKSEIFDDQFSVERPDGSNFTLKIRSTKLEDSAMYFCASSEQGSSNTEAFFGQGTRLTVV.

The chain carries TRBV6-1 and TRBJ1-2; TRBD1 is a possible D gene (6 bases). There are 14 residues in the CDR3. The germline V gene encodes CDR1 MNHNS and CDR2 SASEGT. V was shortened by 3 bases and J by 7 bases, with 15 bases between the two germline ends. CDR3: CASSDIAGGGGYTF. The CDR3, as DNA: TGTGCCAGCAGTGATATCGCGGGGGGCGGTGGCTACACCTTC.

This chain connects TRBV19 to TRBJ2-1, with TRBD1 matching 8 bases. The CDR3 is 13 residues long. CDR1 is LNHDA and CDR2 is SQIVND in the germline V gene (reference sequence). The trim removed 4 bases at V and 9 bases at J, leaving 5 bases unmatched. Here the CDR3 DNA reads TGTGCCAGTAGTAGGGGGACAGGCAGTGAGCAGTTCTTC. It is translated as CASSRGTGSEQFF.

CDR3 DNA sequence: TGTGCCAGCGGGAAACAGGGGCCTAGCACAGATACGCAGTATTTT. Its translation is CASGKQGPSTDTQYF. The chain joins TRBV2 to TRBJ2-3; 7 nucleotides align to TRBD1. The CDR3 length is 15 residues. CDR1 SNHLY and CDR2 FYNNEI come from the germline V gene. The J segment lost 0 bases and the V segment lost 8 bases, leaving 8 bases of the junction unmatched.

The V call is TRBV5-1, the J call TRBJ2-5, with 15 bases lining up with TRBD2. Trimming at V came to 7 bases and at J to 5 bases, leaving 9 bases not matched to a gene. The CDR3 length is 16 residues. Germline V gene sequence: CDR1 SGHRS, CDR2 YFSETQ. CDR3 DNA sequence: TGCGCCAGCGCACCCGGACTAGCGGGAGGGATGGAGACCCAGTACTTC. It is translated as CASAPGLAGGMETQYF.

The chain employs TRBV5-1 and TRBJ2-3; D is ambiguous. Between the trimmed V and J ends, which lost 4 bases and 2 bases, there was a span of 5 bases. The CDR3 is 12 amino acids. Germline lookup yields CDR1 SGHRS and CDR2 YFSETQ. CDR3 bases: TGCGCCAGCAGCAACCCCACAGATACGCAGTATTTT. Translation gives CASSNPTDTQYF.

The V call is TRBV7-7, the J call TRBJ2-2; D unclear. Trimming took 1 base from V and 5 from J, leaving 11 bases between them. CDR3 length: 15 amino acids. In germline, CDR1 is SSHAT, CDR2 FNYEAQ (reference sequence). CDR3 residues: CASSLDLERTGELFF. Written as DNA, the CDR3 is TGTGCCAGCAGCTTAGATTTAGAACGAACCGGGGAGCTGTTTTTT. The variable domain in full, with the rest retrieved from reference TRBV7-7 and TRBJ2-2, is GAGVSQSPRYKVTKRGQDVTLRCDPISSHATLYWYQQALGQGPEFLTYFNYEAQPDKSGLPSDRFSAERPEGSISTLTIQRTEQRDSAMYRCASSLDLERTGELFFGEGSRLTVL.

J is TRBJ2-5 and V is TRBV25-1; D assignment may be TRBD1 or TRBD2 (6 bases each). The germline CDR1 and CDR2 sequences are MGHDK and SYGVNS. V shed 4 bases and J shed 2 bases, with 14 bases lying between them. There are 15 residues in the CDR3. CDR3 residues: CASSGGGQGQETQYF. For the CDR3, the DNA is TGTGCCAGCAGTGGAGGGGGGCAGGGGCAAGAGACCCAGTACTTC.

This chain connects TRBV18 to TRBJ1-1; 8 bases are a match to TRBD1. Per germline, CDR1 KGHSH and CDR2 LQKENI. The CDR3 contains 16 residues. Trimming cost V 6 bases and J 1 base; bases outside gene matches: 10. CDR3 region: CASSNTQGAKNTEAFF. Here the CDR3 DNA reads TGTGCCAGCTCCAACACTCAGGGGGCCAAGAACACTGAAGCTTTCTTT.

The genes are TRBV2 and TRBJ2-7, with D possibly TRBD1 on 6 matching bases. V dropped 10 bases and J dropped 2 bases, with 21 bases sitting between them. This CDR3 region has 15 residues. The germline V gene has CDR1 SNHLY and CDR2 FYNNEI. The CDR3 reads CATNPRGFTPYEQYF. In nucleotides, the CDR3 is TGTGCCACAAACCCCAGGGGTTTCACTCCCTACGAGCAGTACTTC.

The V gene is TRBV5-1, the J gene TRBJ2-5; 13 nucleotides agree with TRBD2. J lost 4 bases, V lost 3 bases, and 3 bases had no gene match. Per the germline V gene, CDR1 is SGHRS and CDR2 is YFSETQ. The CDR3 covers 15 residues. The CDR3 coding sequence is TGCGCCAGCAGCTGGGGACTAGCGGGACGAGAGACCCAGTACTTC. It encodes CASSWGLAGRETQYF.

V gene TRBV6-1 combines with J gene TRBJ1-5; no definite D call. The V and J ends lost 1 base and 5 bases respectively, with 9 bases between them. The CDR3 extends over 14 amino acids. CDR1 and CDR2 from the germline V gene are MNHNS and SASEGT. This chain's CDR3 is CASSEGGWDQPQHF. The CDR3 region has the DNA TGTGCCAGCAGTGAAGGGGGATGGGATCAGCCCCAGCATTTT.

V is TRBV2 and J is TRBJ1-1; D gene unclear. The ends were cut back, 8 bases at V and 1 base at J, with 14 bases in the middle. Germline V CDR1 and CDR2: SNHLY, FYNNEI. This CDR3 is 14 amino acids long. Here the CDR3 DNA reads TGTGCCAGCGTACGGAACAAGCCGAACACTGAAGCTTTCTTT. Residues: CASVRNKPNTEAFF.

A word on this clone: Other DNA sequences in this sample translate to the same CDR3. DNA for the CDR3: TGCGCCAGCAGTGAGGACAGCAACTATGGCTACACCTTC. It specifies CASSEDSNYGYTF. The rearrangement links TRBV10-1 to TRBJ1-2; D perhaps matches TRBD1 (5 bases). Per germline, CDR1 WNHNN and CDR2 SYGVQD (reference sequence). Trimming shortened V by 2 bases and J by 2 bases, and 6 bases separated the two germline ends. This CDR3 has 13 amino acids.

In DNA, the CDR3 is TGCGCCAGCAGCCCCGGGACTGTGAGCTCCTACAATGAGCAGTTCTTC. Amino acid sequence: CASSPGTVSSYNEQFF. The chain joins TRBV5-1 to TRBJ2-1; tentatively, D is TRBD2 (6 bases). This CDR3 spans 16 amino acids. Germline-derived CDR1 and CDR2 are SGHRS and YFSETQ. V shed 4 bases and J shed 0 bases, with 14 bases lying between them.

CDR3 sequence: CASSLAGGEQPQHF. DNA for the CDR3: TGTGCCAGCAGTTTGGCGGGAGGTGAACAGCCCCAGCATTTT. J is TRBJ1-5 and V is TRBV28; D call uncertain. Per germline, CDR1 MDHEN and CDR2 SYDVKM. This CDR3 spans 14 amino acids. The V and J ends lost 3 bases and 7 bases respectively, with 13 bases between them.

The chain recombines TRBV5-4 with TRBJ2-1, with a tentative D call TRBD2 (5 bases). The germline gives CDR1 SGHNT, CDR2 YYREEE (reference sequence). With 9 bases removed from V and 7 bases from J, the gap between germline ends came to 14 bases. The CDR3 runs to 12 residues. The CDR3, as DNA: TGTGCCACAACTAGTTCTAGGAATGAGCAGTTCTTC. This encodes CATTSSRNEQFF.

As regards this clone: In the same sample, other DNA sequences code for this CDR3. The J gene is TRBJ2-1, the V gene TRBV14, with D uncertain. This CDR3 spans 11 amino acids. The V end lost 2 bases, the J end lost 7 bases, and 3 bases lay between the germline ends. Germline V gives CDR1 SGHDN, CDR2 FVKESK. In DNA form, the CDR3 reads TGTGCCAGCAGCCAAACTAATGAGCAGTTCTTC. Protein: CASSQTNEQFF.